In its sample, the clone carrying this T cell receptor beta chain was seen a few times. The antigen is undetermined. J lost 5 bases, V lost 2 bases, and 8 bases had no gene match. Germline lookup yields CDR1 DFQATT and CDR2 SNEGSKA (reference sequence). The CDR3 length is 15 residues. TCRdb passed the 5' RACE reads through MiXCR, listing each CDR3 protein once. This table has about 180,000 distinct CDR3 sequences, 16% appearing once. This sample is part of a study of T-cell memory formation after mild COVID-19. Overall study findings and caveats: A second wave expanding day 15 to 37 was CD4+-biased; contracting clones were balanced. That cross-reactive memory joined was suggested by some responding clones appearing in pre-infection memory.

The clonotype was recovered from an adult woman who had mild COVID-19 (a few samples of this study predate the infection). Cell type and time point are not known. The J gene is TRBJ2-7, the V gene TRBV20-1; TRBD2 agrees at 11 bases. Sequencing was carried out using PBMCs or a T cell subset sorted from them (not recorded which). DNA for the CDR3: TGCAGTGCTAGATATAGCGGGAGGGCCGAAGACGAGCAGTACTTC. This gives the protein CSARYSGRAEDEQYF.